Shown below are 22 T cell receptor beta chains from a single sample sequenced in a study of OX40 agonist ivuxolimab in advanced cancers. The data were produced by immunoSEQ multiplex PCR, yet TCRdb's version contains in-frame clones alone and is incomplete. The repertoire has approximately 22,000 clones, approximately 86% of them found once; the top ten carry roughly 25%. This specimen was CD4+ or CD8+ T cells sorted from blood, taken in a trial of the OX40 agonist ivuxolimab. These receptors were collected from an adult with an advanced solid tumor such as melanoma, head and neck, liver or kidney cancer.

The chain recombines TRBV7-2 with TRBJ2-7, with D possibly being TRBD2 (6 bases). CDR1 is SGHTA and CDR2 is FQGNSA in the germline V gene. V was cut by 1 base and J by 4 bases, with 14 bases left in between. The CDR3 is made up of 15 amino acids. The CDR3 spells CASSLGPGEGYEQYF. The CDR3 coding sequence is TGTGCCAGCAGCTTAGGGCCGGGAGAAGGTTACGAGCAGTACTTC.

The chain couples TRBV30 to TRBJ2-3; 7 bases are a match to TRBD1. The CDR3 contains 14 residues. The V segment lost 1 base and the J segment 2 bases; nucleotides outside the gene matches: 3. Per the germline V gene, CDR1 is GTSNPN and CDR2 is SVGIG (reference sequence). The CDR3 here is CAWSAGQTTDTQYF. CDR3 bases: TGTGCCTGGAGTGCGGGACAGACCACAGATACGCAGTATTTT.

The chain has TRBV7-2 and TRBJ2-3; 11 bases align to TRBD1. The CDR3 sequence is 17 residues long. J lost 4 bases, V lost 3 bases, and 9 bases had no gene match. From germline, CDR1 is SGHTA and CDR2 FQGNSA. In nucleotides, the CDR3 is TGTGCCAGCAGCTTGGGGACAGGGGGTTATCACGCAGATACGCAGTATTTT. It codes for CASSLGTGGYHADTQYF.

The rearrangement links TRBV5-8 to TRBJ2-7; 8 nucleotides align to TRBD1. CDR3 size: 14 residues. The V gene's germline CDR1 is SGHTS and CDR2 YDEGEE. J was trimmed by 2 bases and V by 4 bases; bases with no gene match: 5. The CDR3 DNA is TGTGCCAGCAGCCCACTACAGGGGGCCTACGAGCAGTACTTC. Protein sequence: CASSPLQGAYEQYF.

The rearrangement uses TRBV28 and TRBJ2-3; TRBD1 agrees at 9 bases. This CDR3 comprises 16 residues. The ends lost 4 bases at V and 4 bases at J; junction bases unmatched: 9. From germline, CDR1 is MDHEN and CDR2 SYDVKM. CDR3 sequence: CASSSPGTGNADTQYF. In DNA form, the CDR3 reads TGTGCCAGCAGTTCCCCTGGGACAGGGAACGCAGATACGCAGTATTTT.

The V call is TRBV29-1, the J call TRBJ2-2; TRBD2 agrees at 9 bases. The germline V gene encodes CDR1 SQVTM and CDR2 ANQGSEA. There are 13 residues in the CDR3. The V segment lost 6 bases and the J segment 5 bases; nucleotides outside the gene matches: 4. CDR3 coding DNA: TGCAGCGTGGAGCGGGGGGTAACCGGGGAGCTGTTTTTT. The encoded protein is CSVERGVTGELFF.

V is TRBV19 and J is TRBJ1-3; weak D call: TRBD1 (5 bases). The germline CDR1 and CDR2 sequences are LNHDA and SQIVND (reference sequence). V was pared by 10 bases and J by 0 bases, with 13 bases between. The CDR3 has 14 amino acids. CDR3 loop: CATRLGGSGNTIYF. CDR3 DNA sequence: TGTGCCACACGGTTGGGGGGCTCTGGAAACACCATATATTTT.

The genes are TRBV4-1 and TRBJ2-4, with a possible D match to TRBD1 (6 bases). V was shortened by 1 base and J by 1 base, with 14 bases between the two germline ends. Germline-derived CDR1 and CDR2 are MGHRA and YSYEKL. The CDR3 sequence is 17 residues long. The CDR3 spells CASSQAFRGGAKNIQYF. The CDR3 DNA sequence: TGCGCCAGCAGCCAAGCATTCAGGGGTGGCGCCAAAAACATTCAGTACTTC.

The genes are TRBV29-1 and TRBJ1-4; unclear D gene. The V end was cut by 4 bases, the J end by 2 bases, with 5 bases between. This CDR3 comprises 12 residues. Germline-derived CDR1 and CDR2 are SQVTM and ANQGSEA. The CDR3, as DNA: TGCAGCGTTGTGCAGACTAATGAAAAACTGTTTTTT. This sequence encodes CSVVQTNEKLFF.

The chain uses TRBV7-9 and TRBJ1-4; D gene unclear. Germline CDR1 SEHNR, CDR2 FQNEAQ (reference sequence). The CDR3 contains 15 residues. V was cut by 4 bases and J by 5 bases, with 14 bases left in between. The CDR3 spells CASSSSHSLNEKLFF. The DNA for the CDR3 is TGTGCCAGCAGCTCCTCGCACAGTCTCAATGAAAAACTGTTTTTT. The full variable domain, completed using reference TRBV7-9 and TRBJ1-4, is DTGVSQNPRHKITKRGQNVTFRCDPISEHNRLYWYRQTLGQGPEFLTYFQNEAQLEKSRLLSDRFSAERPKGSFSTLEIQRTEQGDSAMYLCASSSSHSLNEKLFFGSGTQLSVL.

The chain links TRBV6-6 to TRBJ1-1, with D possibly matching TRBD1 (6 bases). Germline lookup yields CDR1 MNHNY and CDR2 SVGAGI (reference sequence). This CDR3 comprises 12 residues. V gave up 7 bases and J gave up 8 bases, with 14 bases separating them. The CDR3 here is CASTPTGLEAFF. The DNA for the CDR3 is TGTGCCAGCACCCCGACAGGTTTGGAAGCTTTCTTT.

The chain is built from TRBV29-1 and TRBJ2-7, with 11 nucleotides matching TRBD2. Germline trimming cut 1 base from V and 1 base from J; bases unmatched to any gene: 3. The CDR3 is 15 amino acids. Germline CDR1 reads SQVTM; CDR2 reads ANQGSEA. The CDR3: CSVEGGTSGSYEQYF. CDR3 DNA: TGCAGCGTTGAAGGTGGGACTAGCGGTTCCTACGAGCAGTACTTC.

The CDR3 coding sequence is TGTGCCAGCGGTATAACTAGGGGCGAGCAGTACTTC. This codes for CASGITRGEQYF. The gene calls are TRBV6-5 and TRBJ2-7; D may correspond to TRBD1 or TRBD2 (5 bases each). Germline CDR1 MNHEY, CDR2 SVGAGI. CDR3 size: 12 residues. V dropped 8 bases and J dropped 6 bases, with 14 bases sitting between them.

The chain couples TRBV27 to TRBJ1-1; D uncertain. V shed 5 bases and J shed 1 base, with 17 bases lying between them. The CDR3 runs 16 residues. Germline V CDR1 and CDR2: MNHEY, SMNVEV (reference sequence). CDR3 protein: CASSLQLFTKNTEAFF. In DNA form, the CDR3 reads TGTGCCAGCAGTCTCCAGCTATTTACCAAGAACACTGAAGCTTTCTTT.

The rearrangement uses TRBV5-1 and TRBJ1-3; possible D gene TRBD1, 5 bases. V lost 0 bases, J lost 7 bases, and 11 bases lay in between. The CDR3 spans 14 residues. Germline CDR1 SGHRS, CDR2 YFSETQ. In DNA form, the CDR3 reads TGCGCCAGCAGCTTGGGGATAGGGGAGAACACCATATATTTT. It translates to CASSLGIGENTIYF.

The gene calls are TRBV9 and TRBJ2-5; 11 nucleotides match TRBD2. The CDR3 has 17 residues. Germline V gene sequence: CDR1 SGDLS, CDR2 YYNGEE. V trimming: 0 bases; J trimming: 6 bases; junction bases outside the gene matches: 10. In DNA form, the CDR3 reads TGTGCCAGCAGCGTAGATCCTAGCGGGGGGATTATGAAGACCCAGTACTTC. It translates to CASSVDPSGGIMKTQYF.

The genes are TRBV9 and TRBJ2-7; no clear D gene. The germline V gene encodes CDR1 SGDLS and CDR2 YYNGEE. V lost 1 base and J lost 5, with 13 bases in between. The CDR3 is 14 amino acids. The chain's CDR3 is CASSVSRSTHEQYF. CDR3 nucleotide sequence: TGTGCCAGCAGCGTAAGCAGGAGCACCCACGAGCAGTACTTC.

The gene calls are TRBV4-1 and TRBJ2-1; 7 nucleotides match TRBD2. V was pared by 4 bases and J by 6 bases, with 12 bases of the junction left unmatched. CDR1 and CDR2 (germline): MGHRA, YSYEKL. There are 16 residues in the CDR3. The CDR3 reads CASSPAFSWEGNEQFF. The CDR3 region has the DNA TGCGCCAGCAGCCCAGCTTTTAGCTGGGAGGGCAATGAGCAGTTCTTC.

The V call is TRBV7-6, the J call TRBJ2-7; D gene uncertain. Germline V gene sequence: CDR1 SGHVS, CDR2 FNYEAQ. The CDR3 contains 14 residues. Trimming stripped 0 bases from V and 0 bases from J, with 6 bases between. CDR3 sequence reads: CASSLAADSYEQYF. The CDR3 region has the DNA TGTGCCAGCAGCTTAGCCGCAGACTCCTACGAGCAGTACTTC. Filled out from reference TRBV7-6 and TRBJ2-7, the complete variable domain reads GAGVSQSPRYKVTKRGQDVALRCDPISGHVSLYWYRQALGQGPEFLTYFNYEAQQDKSGLPNDRFSAERPEGSISTLTIQRTEQRDSAMYRCASSLAADSYEQYFGPGTRLTVT.

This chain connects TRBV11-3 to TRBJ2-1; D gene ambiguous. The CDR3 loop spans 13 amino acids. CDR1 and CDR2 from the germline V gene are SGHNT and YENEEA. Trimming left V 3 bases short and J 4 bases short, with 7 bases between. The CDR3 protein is CASSFDGYNEQFF. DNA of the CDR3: TGTGCCAGCAGCTTCGACGGATACAATGAGCAGTTCTTC.

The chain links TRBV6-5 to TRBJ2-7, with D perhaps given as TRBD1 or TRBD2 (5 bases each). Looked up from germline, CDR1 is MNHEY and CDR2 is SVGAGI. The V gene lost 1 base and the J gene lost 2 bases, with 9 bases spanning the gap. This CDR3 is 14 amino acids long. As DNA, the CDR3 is TGTGCCAGCAGTTACTTTGGGGGTACCTACGAGCAGTACTTC. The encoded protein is CASSYFGGTYEQYF.

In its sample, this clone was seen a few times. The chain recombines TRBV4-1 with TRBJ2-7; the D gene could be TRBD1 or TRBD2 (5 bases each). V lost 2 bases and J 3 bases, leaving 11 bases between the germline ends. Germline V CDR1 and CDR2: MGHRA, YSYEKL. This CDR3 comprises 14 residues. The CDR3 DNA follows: TGCGCCAGCAGCCAATGGGACGGAAGCTACGAGCAGTACTTC. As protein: CASSQWDGSYEQYF.